One sample yielded the 23 T cell receptor beta chains listed below, sequenced in a study of blood T cell repertoires in COVID-19. The protocol was immunoSEQ multiplex PCR, while the TCRdb copy is restricted to in-frame clones and leaves out a portion. In the table there are about 150,000 clones, around 87% of which are singletons. Sequencing used PBMCs or T cells enriched from blood (not recorded which). The origin of the receptors is a woman aged 40 to 49 who had been exposed to COVID-19.

This clone appeared once. This chain connects TRBV5-4 to TRBJ2-7; 9 bases map to TRBD2. Per germline, CDR1 SGHNT and CDR2 YYREEE (reference sequence). The CDR3 spans 15 residues. J lost 4 bases, V lost 0 bases, and 5 bases had no gene match. CDR3 loop: CASSLVSGGLYEQYF. The CDR3 DNA reads as TGTGCCAGCAGCTTGGTAAGCGGGGGGCTGTACGAGCAGTACTTC.

This rearrangement joins TRBV10-3 to TRBJ1-1; unclear D gene. The V gene lost 4 bases and the J gene lost 8 bases, with 11 bases spanning the gap. Looked up from germline, CDR1 is ENHRY and CDR2 is SYGVKD. The CDR3 has 12 amino acids. CDR3 sequence: CAISGNSAEAFF. DNA of the CDR3: TGTGCCATCAGTGGTAACTCAGCGGAAGCTTTCTTT.

The V call is TRBV5-1, the J call TRBJ2-1; 11 bases are shared with TRBD2. The CDR3 loop spans 15 amino acids. Per the germline V gene, CDR1 is SGHRS and CDR2 is YFSETQ. The V gene end was trimmed by 0 bases and the J gene end by 7 bases; junction bases not matched to a gene: 3. The CDR3 loop is CASSLGLAGINEQFF. The CDR3 DNA reads TGCGCCAGCAGCTTGGGACTAGCGGGAATAAATGAGCAGTTCTTC.

In its sample, this clone was seen a few times. The J gene is TRBJ1-6, the V gene TRBV5-5; TRBD1 agrees at 7 bases. The junction had 14 bases not matched to a gene; V was cut back by 4 bases and J by 10 bases. The CDR3 contains 16 residues. The germline CDR1 and CDR2 sequences are SGHKS and YYEKEE (reference sequence). The CDR3 coding sequence is TGTGCCAGCAGCCCCTTGGGGGACAGTACATCCTCACCCCTCCACTTT. Amino acids: CASSPLGDSTSSPLHF.

The rearrangement links TRBV11-2 to TRBJ1-2; TRBD1 is a possible D gene (5 bases). The CDR3 totals 13 residues. In germline, CDR1 is SGHAT, CDR2 FQNNGV. V dropped 5 bases and J dropped 3 bases, with 10 bases sitting between them. CDR3 loop: CASSPSTDYGYTF. CDR3 coding DNA: TGTGCCAGCAGCCCATCGACAGACTATGGCTACACCTTC.

This clone occurred once. The chain links TRBV2 to TRBJ2-5; 7 nucleotides line up with TRBD2. J gave up 5 bases and V 7 bases, and 7 bases lay outside the gene matches. The CDR3 consists of 13 residues. Germline-derived CDR1 and CDR2 are SNHLY and FYNNEI. The CDR3 protein is CASKWEGMETQYF. CDR3 in DNA: TGTGCCAGCAAGTGGGAGGGTATGGAGACCCAGTACTTC. The full variable domain, in which reference TRBV2 and TRBJ2-5 provide the parts outside the CDR3, is EPEVTQTPSHQVTQMGQEVILRCVPISNHLYFYWYRQILGQKVEFLVSFYNNEISEKSEIFDDQFSVERPDGSNFTLKIRSTKLEDSAMYFCASKWEGMETQYFGPGTRLLVL.

The chain joins TRBV29-1 to TRBJ2-7, with 9 bases matching TRBD1. Germline V gene lookup returns CDR1 SQVTM and CDR2 ANQGSEA. Germline trimming cut 6 bases from V and 3 bases from J; bases unmatched to any gene: 6. The CDR3 is 13 residues long. Here the CDR3 DNA reads TGCAGCGTCCGGACAGGGGAGAGCTACGAGCAGTACTTC. Translation: CSVRTGESYEQYF.

The V and J genes are TRBV10-2 and TRBJ2-1; 14 nucleotides align to TRBD2. Germline assignment: CDR1 WSHSY and CDR2 SAAADI. This CDR3 has 18 residues. Trimming at V came to 5 bases and at J to 4 bases, leaving 10 bases not matched to a gene. The CDR3 reads CASSSGTSGGFVYNEQFF. CDR3 DNA: TGCGCCAGCAGTTCCGGGACTAGCGGGGGTTTCGTTTACAATGAGCAGTTCTTC.

The chain is built from TRBV4-3 and TRBJ2-1; perhaps TRBD2 as D (6 bases). CDR1 is LGHNA, CDR2 YSLEER, per germline. The V end lost 1 base, the J end lost 12 bases, and 13 bases lay between the germline ends. This CDR3 is built from 13 residues. The CDR3 DNA reads as TGCGCCAGCAGCCAAGGACTAGTCGGGGGGCAGTTCTTC. As protein: CASSQGLVGGQFF.

This clone was recorded only once. This chain connects TRBV7-9 to TRBJ2-7; 8 nucleotides line up with TRBD2. The J segment lost 3 bases and the V segment lost 5 bases, leaving 6 bases of the junction unmatched. The CDR3 length is 14 residues. CDR1 SEHNR and CDR2 FQNEAQ come from the germline V gene (reference sequence). CDR3 DNA sequence: TGTGCCAGCAGCCCGCGGGGGGAACTCTACGAGCAGTACTTC. This sequence encodes CASSPRGELYEQYF.

The V and J genes are TRBV6-1 and TRBJ1-5; D gene uncertain. This CDR3 has 12 residues. Germline V CDR1 and CDR2: MNHNS, SASEGT. The V gene lost 2 bases and the J gene lost 5 bases, with 4 bases spanning the gap. DNA of the CDR3: TGTGCCAGCAGTGAAAGAGATCAGCCCCAGCATTTT. Its protein is CASSERDQPQHF.

CDR3 in DNA: TGTGCCAGCTCACCACCTTCGGGAGGGGAGACCCAGTACTTC. Translating it yields CASSPPSGGETQYF. The rearrangement uses TRBV18 and TRBJ2-5; TRBD2 matches at 8 bases. The CDR3 has 14 residues. CDR1 KGHSH and CDR2 LQKENI come from the germline V gene. The J segment lost 5 bases and the V segment lost 0 bases, leaving 2 bases of the junction unmatched.

This chain uses TRBV27 with TRBJ1-2, with D maybe TRBD1 (6 bases). The germline gives CDR1 MNHEY, CDR2 SMNVEV (reference sequence). The CDR3 spans 17 residues. V gave up 3 bases and J gave up 2 bases, with 19 bases separating them. CDR3 loop: CASSLGGPSTKNYGYTF. The CDR3 DNA is TGTGCCAGCAGTTTGGGGGGGCCCTCGACTAAAAACTATGGCTACACCTTC.

A few counts support this clone. The chain recombines TRBV19 with TRBJ2-2; 9 nucleotides agree with TRBD2. Germline CDR1 LNHDA, CDR2 SQIVND (reference sequence). This CDR3 spans 14 amino acids. The junction had 7 bases not matched to a gene; V was cut back by 7 bases and J by 7 bases. The CDR3 reads CASNPGLANGELFF. CDR3 in DNA: TGTGCCAGTAACCCGGGACTAGCAAACGGGGAGCTGTTTTTT.

This chain links TRBV21-1 with TRBJ2-5; TRBD1, the D gene given by the table, was not confirmed from the DNA. TRBV21-1 is a pseudogene. The CDR3 is made up of 17 amino acids. CDR3 region: CASSEITGTGESETQYF. CDR3 in DNA: TGTGCCAGCAGCGAGATTACCGGGACAGGGGAATCGGAGACCCAGTACTTC.

This rearrangement joins TRBV28 to TRBJ2-4; 7 bases agree with TRBD1. Losses at the gene ends were 5 bases for V and 4 bases for J; bases not matched to a gene: 5. The CDR3 sequence is 14 residues long. The V gene's germline CDR1 is MDHEN and CDR2 SYDVKM. DNA of the CDR3: TGTGCCAGCAGTCCGACGACAGGGAAAAACATTCAGTACTTC. Translating it yields CASSPTTGKNIQYF.

The chain links TRBV14 to TRBJ2-5, with TRBD2 as a possible D gene (6 bases). V lost 3 bases to trimming and J lost 4 bases, with 9 bases between them. Germline V gene sequence: CDR1 SGHDN, CDR2 FVKESK. The CDR3 is made up of 13 amino acids. The CDR3 reads CASSQERVETQYF. The CDR3 coding sequence is TGTGCCAGCAGCCAGGAGCGGGTAGAGACCCAGTACTTC.

The chain carries TRBV5-1 and TRBJ2-3, with D tentatively TRBD2 (6 bases). Trimming left V 3 bases short and J 2 bases short, with 16 bases between. The germline V gene has CDR1 SGHRS and CDR2 YFSETQ. CDR3 size: 16 residues. As DNA, the CDR3 is TGCGCCAGCAGCTCTCACGGGACTTCTATCACAGATACGCAGTATTTT. Translating it yields CASSSHGTSITDTQYF.

The chain recombines TRBV10-1 with TRBJ1-3, with D unresolved. Per germline, CDR1 WNHNN and CDR2 SYGVQD (reference sequence). Trimming removed 2 bases from V and 2 bases from J, with 7 bases in between. This CDR3 region has 14 residues. CDR3 protein: CASSESIAGNTIYF. CDR3 in DNA: TGCGCCAGCAGTGAGAGCATAGCTGGAAACACCATATATTTT.

The rearrangement joins TRBV7-9 to TRBJ2-7, with 9 bases aligning to TRBD1. The CDR3 totals 14 residues. V lost 3 bases to trimming and J lost 7 bases; unmatched junction nucleotides: 7. Germline V gene lookup returns CDR1 SEHNR and CDR2 FQNEAQ (reference sequence). The CDR3, as DNA: TGTGCCAGCAGCTTGGGACAGGGAGGGGAAGAGCAGTACTTC. Its translation: CASSLGQGGEEQYF. The full variable domain, its missing parts supplied by reference TRBV7-9 and TRBJ2-7, is DTGVSQNPRHKITKRGQNVTFRCDPISEHNRLYWYRQTLGQGPEFLTYFQNEAQLEKSRLLSDRFSAERPKGSFSTLEIQRTEQGDSAMYLCASSLGQGGEEQYFGPGTRLTVT.

A single count supports this clone. V usage is TRBV11-2 and J usage is TRBJ1-5; D might be TRBD1 (5 bases). The germline V gene encodes CDR1 SGHAT and CDR2 FQNNGV. The CDR3 is made up of 14 amino acids. Trimming removed 3 bases at V and 1 base at J, with 7 bases between. CDR3 region: CASSLGRSNQPQHF. The CDR3 region has the DNA TGTGCCAGCAGCTTGGGGCGGAGCAATCAGCCCCAGCATTTT. The entire variable domain, with the rest obtained from reference TRBV11-2 and TRBJ1-5, is as follows: EAGVAQSPRYKIIEKRQSVAFWCNPISGHATLYWYQQILGQGPKLLIQFQNNGVVDDSQLPKDRFSAERLKGVDSTLKIQPAKLEDSAVYLCASSLGRSNQPQHFGDGTRLSIL.

This clone was seen a single time. The DNA of the CDR3 is TGTGCCAGCACCACTGGAGCAGAAGGCTACACCTTC. Its translation is CASTTGAEGYTF. This rearrangement joins TRBV28 to TRBJ1-2; D remains ambiguous. Trimming stripped 7 bases from V and 8 bases from J, with 14 bases between. The germline CDR1 and CDR2 sequences are MDHEN and SYDVKM. The length of the CDR3 is 12 residues.

CDR3 coding DNA: TGTGCCAGCTCACCTCTATCAGCGGCCTACGAGCAGTACTTC. Translating it yields CASSPLSAAYEQYF. The chain combines TRBV18 with TRBJ2-7; TRBD2 is a possible D gene (5 bases). The CDR3 length is 14 residues. V was pared by 3 bases and J by 2 bases, with 11 bases between. Germline assignment: CDR1 KGHSH and CDR2 LQKENI.